The 31 T cell receptor beta chains below come from one sample, sequenced in a study of cytomegalovirus exposure and HLA in healthy donors. The PCR used 60 Vbeta and 13 Jbeta primers. Measured with immunoSEQ multiplex PCR; TCRdb has only the in-frame clones, and not every one. The table includes over 150,000 clones, around 81% detected once. Sequenced: PBMCs. The source is a woman in her 40s in good health and CMV-seropositive.

V gene TRBV25-1 combines with J gene TRBJ2-7, with a possible D match to TRBD2 (6 bases). The CDR3 is made up of 13 amino acids. Germline CDR1 reads MGHDK; CDR2 reads SYGVNS. V lost 9 bases and J 1 base, leaving 13 bases between the germline ends. The CDR3 protein is CARPGTESYEQYF. CDR3 sequence (DNA): TGTGCCAGACCCGGGACTGAGTCCTACGAGCAGTACTTC.

The chain carries TRBV29-1 and TRBJ1-1; D gene unclear. Per germline, CDR1 SQVTM and CDR2 ANQGSEA. With 5 bases removed from V and 5 bases from J, the gap between germline ends came to 12 bases. This CDR3 contains 12 residues. The DNA for the CDR3 is TGCAGCGTTTTATCTGGGCTTACTGAAGCTTTCTTT. The encoded protein is CSVLSGLTEAFF.

The rearrangement uses TRBV11-2 and TRBJ2-7, with 11 positions matching TRBD2. V gave up 2 bases and J gave up 4 bases; unmatched junction bases: 10. CDR3 length: 17 amino acids. Germline CDR1 SGHAT, CDR2 FQNNGV. CDR3: CASSLYWASGRKYEQYF. CDR3 DNA sequence: TGTGCCAGCAGCTTATACTGGGCTAGCGGGAGGAAATACGAGCAGTACTTC.

The rearrangement links TRBV10-3 to TRBJ1-4, with D possibly TRBD1 on 6 matching bases. This CDR3 spans 13 amino acids. The V gene lost 1 base and the J gene lost 8 bases, with 8 bases spanning the gap. Looked up from germline, CDR1 is ENHRY and CDR2 is SYGVKD. The CDR3 protein is CAISELGQEKLFF. CDR3 DNA: TGTGCCATCAGTGAGTTGGGACAAGAAAAACTGTTTTTT.

V is TRBV27 and J is TRBJ2-7, with D tentatively TRBD1 (6 bases). There are 15 residues in the CDR3. Germline V gives CDR1 MNHEY, CDR2 SMNVEV (reference sequence). The V end was cut by 2 bases, the J end by 2 bases, with 13 bases between. The CDR3 reads CASSLGQPIPYEQYF. The CDR3 bases are TGTGCCAGCAGTTTAGGACAGCCCATCCCCTACGAGCAGTACTTC.

The CDR3 nucleotides read TGTGCCAGTAGTATAGATAGCTGGGGCCGTGAAGCTTTCTTT. Translating gives CASSIDSWGREAFF. V gene TRBV19 combines with J gene TRBJ1-1; weak D call: TRBD1 (5 bases). V lost 0 bases and J 7 bases, leaving 12 bases between the germline ends. The CDR3 extends over 14 amino acids. The germline gives CDR1 LNHDA, CDR2 SQIVND (reference sequence).

The rearrangement uses TRBV10-2 and TRBJ2-7; 9 bases align to TRBD2. Trimming cost V 5 bases and J 4 bases; bases outside gene matches: 12. This CDR3 is 16 amino acids long. Germline V gene lookup returns CDR1 WSHSY and CDR2 SAAADI. This CDR3 is CASSFILAGERYEQYF. Here the CDR3 DNA reads TGCGCCAGCAGTTTTATATTAGCGGGAGAAAGGTACGAGCAGTACTTC.

As to this clone: The junction shows a germline mismatch at one end, possibly a read error. This chain joins TRBV29-1 and TRBJ2-1, with TRBD1 identical over 7 bases. This CDR3 has 11 residues. The germline V gene encodes CDR1 SQVTM and CDR2 ANQGSEA. As DNA, the CDR3 is TGCAGCGTTAAGAGGGACAGATCTCTGCTCTTC. The encoded protein is CSVKRDRSLLF.

V usage is TRBV7-9 and J usage is TRBJ2-3, with a possible D match to TRBD2 (7 bases). This CDR3 contains 14 residues. Germline-derived CDR1 and CDR2 are SEHNR and FQNEAQ (reference sequence). V lost 3 bases to trimming and J lost 4 bases, with 11 bases between them. The CDR3 spells CASSLEGGADTQYF. In nucleotides, the CDR3 is TGTGCCAGCAGCTTGGAGGGGGGGGCAGATACGCAGTATTTT.

This clone was found once. The chain joins TRBV29-1 to TRBJ2-1; 11 bases fit TRBD2. CDR3 length: 14 amino acids. From germline, CDR1 is SQVTM and CDR2 ANQGSEA. After removal of 4 bases from V and 6 bases from J, the junction contained 5 bases not matched to a gene. The CDR3 here is CSVVAGGPTNEQFF. In DNA form, the CDR3 reads TGCAGCGTTGTAGCGGGAGGGCCGACCAATGAGCAGTTCTTC.

CDR3 nucleotides: TGTGCCAGCAGTTACGAGGGGGCGACGAACACTGAAGCTTTCTTT. Residues: CASSYEGATNTEAFF. V and J are TRBV6-5 and TRBJ1-1; TRBD1 matches 7 bases. Per germline, CDR1 MNHEY and CDR2 SVGAGI. The V and J ends lost 2 bases and 1 base, in that order; junction bases with no gene match: 4. The CDR3 loop spans 15 amino acids.

The chain has TRBV19 and TRBJ1-2; TRBD1 matches at 7 bases. Germline V CDR1 and CDR2: LNHDA, SQIVND (reference sequence). CDR3 length equals 14 residues. With 10 bases clipped from V and 0 bases from J, the junction kept 8 bases outside the gene matches. CDR3 protein: CATNRDRANYGYTF. The CDR3 DNA is TGTGCCACCAACCGGGACAGAGCTAACTATGGCTACACCTTC. Based on the CDR3 plus reference TRBV19 and TRBJ1-2, the full variable domain is DGGITQSPKYLFRKEGQNVTLSCEQNLNHDAMYWYRQDPGQGLRLIYYSQIVNDFQKGDIAEGYSVSREKKESFPLTVTSAQKNPTAFYLCATNRDRANYGYTFGSGTRLTVV.

This chain connects TRBV13 to TRBJ2-1; D might be TRBD2 (6 bases). The germline gives CDR1 PRHDT, CDR2 FYEKMQ (reference sequence). Trimming shortened V by 6 bases and J by 7 bases, and 13 bases separated the two germline ends. The CDR3 consists of 13 residues. The CDR3 region has the DNA TGTGCCAGCAGTTGGGACTTGAGGAATGAGCAGTTCTTC. Its translation: CASSWDLRNEQFF.

The chain carries TRBV5-1 and TRBJ2-1; a weak D match, TRBD2 (7 bases). This CDR3 has 16 residues. The V end was cut by 4 bases, the J end by 4 bases, with 18 bases between. Germline assignment: CDR1 SGHRS and CDR2 YFSETQ. The CDR3 sequence: CASSPLEGGGYNEQFF. CDR3 nucleotides: TGCGCCAGCAGCCCATTGGAGGGAGGGGGATACAATGAGCAGTTCTTC.

V usage is TRBV19 and J usage is TRBJ2-7; D gene ambiguous. Trimming took off 5 bases at V and 0 bases at J, with 14 bases between the two ends. Germline V gene sequence: CDR1 LNHDA, CDR2 SQIVND (reference sequence). The CDR3 loop spans 15 amino acids. The CDR3 is CASSVQVIGSYEQYF. The CDR3 DNA follows: TGTGCCAGTAGTGTTCAGGTCATCGGCTCCTACGAGCAGTACTTC.

The chain links TRBV2 to TRBJ2-1; 10 nucleotides align to TRBD2. Looked up from germline, CDR1 is SNHLY and CDR2 is FYNNEI. This CDR3 has 18 amino acids. V lost 3 bases and J lost 4; bases outside the gene matches: 12. CDR3 DNA sequence: TGTGCCAGCAGTGACGACGGAGCGGGAGGGCCCTCGTACAATGAGCAGTTCTTC. Its protein is CASSDDGAGGPSYNEQFF.

V and J are TRBV28 and TRBJ2-1, with 11 bases lining up with TRBD2. Germline V lookup: CDR1 MDHEN, CDR2 SYDVKM. J lost 6 bases, V lost 6 bases, and 10 bases had no gene match. The CDR3 is 16 amino acids. The DNA for the CDR3 is TGTGCCAGCAGGAGTTCCGGGACTAGCGGACGCAATGAGCAGTTCTTC. It codes for CASRSSGTSGRNEQFF.

The sample holds one count of this clone. The rearrangement joins TRBV5-6 to TRBJ1-2; a possible D gene is TRBD1 (6 bases). The V gene's germline CDR1 is SGHDT and CDR2 YYEEEE. Deletions cut 0 bases from V and 5 bases from J, with 8 bases between. The CDR3 runs to 13 residues. CDR3 nucleotide sequence: TGTGCCAGCAGCTTGGACAGGGCGTATGGCTACACCTTC. Amino acid sequence: CASSLDRAYGYTF.

The gene calls are TRBV7-2 and TRBJ1-3; D remains ambiguous. Looked up from germline, CDR1 is SGHTA and CDR2 is FQGNSA. The CDR3 sequence is 14 residues long. Trimming removed 1 base from V and 4 bases from J, with 8 bases in between. The CDR3 protein is CASSLEPGGNTIYF. CDR3 sequence (DNA): TGTGCCAGCAGCTTAGAACCAGGAGGAAACACCATATATTTT.

The rearrangement uses TRBV9 and TRBJ2-1; TRBD1 agrees at 11 bases. This CDR3 is built from 17 residues. Per germline, CDR1 SGDLS and CDR2 YYNGEE. V was pared by 2 bases and J by 3 bases, with 7 bases of the junction left unmatched. The CDR3 DNA is TGTGCCAGCAGCGTCGGACAGGGGGCTTTCAGCTACAATGAGCAGTTCTTC. Amino acids: CASSVGQGAFSYNEQFF.

The chain's CDR3 is CASSQGQGRHQPQHF. CDR3 sequence (DNA): TGCGCCAGCAGCCAAGGACAGGGGAGGCATCAGCCCCAGCATTTT. This chain links TRBV4-1 with TRBJ1-5; 8 bases align to TRBD1. The trim removed 1 base at V and 5 bases at J, leaving 4 bases unmatched. The germline V gene has CDR1 MGHRA and CDR2 YSYEKL. This CDR3 has 15 residues.

For the CDR3, the DNA is TGTGCCAGCAGCCTAAGCGGACGACGGACCGGGACTCGACAAGAGACCCAGTACTTC. This encodes CASSLSGRRTGTRQETQYF. J is TRBJ2-5 and V is TRBV27; the D gene is possibly TRBD2 (6 bases). With 6 bases removed from V and 2 bases from J, the gap between germline ends came to 28 bases. The CDR3 is made up of 19 amino acids. Germline V gene data show CDR1 as MNHEY and CDR2 as SMNVEV (reference sequence).

The CDR3 sequence is CARPAAYSNQPQHF. In DNA, the CDR3 is TGTGCCCGACCGGCGGCGTATAGCAATCAGCCCCAGCATTTT. V is TRBV19 and J is TRBJ1-5; D is uncertain. There are 14 residues in the CDR3. V lost 11 bases, J lost 0 bases, and 14 bases lay in between. Germline loops: CDR1 LNHDA, CDR2 SQIVND (reference sequence).

The rearrangement joins TRBV27 to TRBJ2-1, with 9 bases aligning to TRBD1. The CDR3 contains 16 residues. The V segment lost 8 bases and the J segment 0 bases; nucleotides outside the gene matches: 8. The germline CDR1 and CDR2 sequences are MNHEY and SMNVEV (reference sequence). The CDR3 sequence: CASRTTGGFSYNEQFF. CDR3 nucleotides: TGTGCCAGCCGTACAACAGGGGGCTTCTCCTACAATGAGCAGTTCTTC.

This chain joins TRBV13 and TRBJ2-2; TRBD1 agrees at 7 bases. The CDR3 has 14 residues. Per the germline V gene, CDR1 is PRHDT and CDR2 is FYEKMQ (reference sequence). J lost 3 bases, V lost 5 bases, and 3 bases had no gene match. The CDR3 loop is CASSITGDTGELFF. The CDR3 coding sequence is TGTGCCAGCAGCATCACAGGGGACACCGGGGAGCTGTTTTTT.

This clone was observed a few times. The V call is TRBV5-1, the J call TRBJ2-2, with D possibly being TRBD1 (5 bases). Per the germline V gene, CDR1 is SGHRS and CDR2 is YFSETQ. The germline V and J ends were trimmed by 0 bases and 6 bases, with 12 bases remaining between them. This CDR3 comprises 15 residues. The CDR3 DNA is TGCGCCAGCAGCTTGGATGTCCAGGGCGCCGGGGAGCTGTTTTTT. As protein: CASSLDVQGAGELFF.

The chain carries TRBV19 and TRBJ2-5; 7 nucleotides match TRBD2. The junction had 10 bases not matched to a gene; V was cut back by 3 bases and J by 3 bases. Germline V gene lookup returns CDR1 LNHDA and CDR2 SQIVND (reference sequence). The CDR3 is made up of 16 amino acids. CDR3 DNA: TGTGCCAGTAGTATCTTATGGGCTAGCGGAAAAGAGACCCAGTACTTC. Protein: CASSILWASGKETQYF. The full variable domain, with the rest looked up from reference TRBV19 and TRBJ2-5, is DGGITQSPKYLFRKEGQNVTLSCEQNLNHDAMYWYRQDPGQGLRLIYYSQIVNDFQKGDIAEGYSVSREKKESFPLTVTSAQKNPTAFYLCASSILWASGKETQYFGPGTRLLVL.

This clone was counted a few times. This sequence joins TRBV28 and TRBJ2-5; tentatively, D is TRBD2 (6 bases). This CDR3 is 14 amino acids long. Deletions cut 6 bases from V and 7 bases from J, with 18 bases between. The germline V gene has CDR1 MDHEN and CDR2 SYDVKM. The DNA of the CDR3 is TGTGCCAGCAGCTACCCGGGCGGGCGGGGGACCCAGTACTTC. It specifies CASSYPGGRGTQYF.

The chain is built from TRBV2 and TRBJ2-7; TRBD1 aligns across 9 bases. Per germline, CDR1 SNHLY and CDR2 FYNNEI. V dropped 6 bases and J dropped 6; count of bases not matched to a gene: 12. There are 15 residues in the CDR3. The CDR3 spells CASSQVRDRVVEQYF. CDR3 bases: TGTGCCAGCAGCCAAGTCCGGGACAGGGTTGTCGAGCAGTACTTC.

This chain joins TRBV29-1 and TRBJ1-1, with D possibly matching TRBD1 (6 bases). This CDR3 has 13 amino acids. Deletions cut 3 bases from V and 11 bases from J, with 19 bases between. The germline V gene has CDR1 SQVTM and CDR2 ANQGSEA. The CDR3 DNA is TGCAGCGTTGAGGCGGACAGTTCTAGACGGGCTTTCTTT. The encoded protein is CSVEADSSRRAFF.

A single count supports this clone. The chain links TRBV7-9 to TRBJ2-7; weak D call: TRBD1 (5 bases). The CDR3 contains 12 residues. Looked up from germline, CDR1 is SEHNR and CDR2 is FQNEAQ (reference sequence). Trimming took 5 bases from V and 3 from J, leaving 8 bases between them. The CDR3 reads CASSGRGYEQYF. CDR3 DNA sequence: TGTGCCAGCAGCGGAAGGGGCTACGAGCAGTACTTC. Supplemented by reference TRBV7-9 and TRBJ2-7, the full variable domain reads DTGVSQNPRHKITKRGQNVTFRCDPISEHNRLYWYRQTLGQGPEFLTYFQNEAQLEKSRLLSDRFSAERPKGSFSTLEIQRTEQGDSAMYLCASSGRGYEQYFGPGTRLTVT.